The 31 T cell receptor beta chains below all came from one sample that was sequenced in a study of OX40 agonist ivuxolimab in advanced cancers. The data were produced by immunoSEQ multiplex PCR, yet TCRdb's version contains in-frame clones alone and is incomplete. The table includes approximately 50,000 clones, roughly four fifths detected once. This material consisted of CD4+ or CD8+ T cells sorted from blood, taken in a trial of the OX40 agonist ivuxolimab. The source is an adult with an advanced solid tumor such as melanoma, head and neck, liver or kidney cancer.

This chain connects TRBV5-8 to TRBJ2-5; D possibly corresponds to TRBD1 (5 bases). The CDR3 totals 13 residues. Trimming took 0 bases from V and 7 from J, leaving 10 bases between them. Germline CDR1 is SGHTS and CDR2 is YDEGEE. CDR3 sequence: CASSLGRARTQYF. CDR3 nucleotide sequence: TGTGCCAGCAGCTTGGGCAGGGCGAGGACCCAGTACTTC.

The CDR3 nucleotides read TGTGCCAGTAATGGGAACATTCTCAATGAGCAGTTCTTC. Encoded protein: CASNGNILNEQFF. The chain uses TRBV19 and TRBJ2-1; D unresolved. The CDR3 extends over 13 amino acids. Germline CDR1 reads LNHDA; CDR2 reads SQIVND (reference sequence). Between the trimmed V and J ends, which lost 7 bases and 6 bases, there was a span of 13 bases. The whole variable domain, remainder taken from reference TRBV19 and TRBJ2-1, is DGGITQSPKYLFRKEGQNVTLSCEQNLNHDAMYWYRQDPGQGLRLIYYSQIVNDFQKGDIAEGYSVSREKKESFPLTVTSAQKNPTAFYLCASNGNILNEQFFGPGTRLTVL.

The rearrangement links TRBV7-3 to TRBJ2-1; 10 nucleotides align to TRBD2. The CDR3 length is 15 residues. V gave up 2 bases and J gave up 8 bases; unmatched junction bases: 6. Germline V CDR1 and CDR2: SGHTA, FQGTGA. The DNA of the CDR3 is TGTGCCAGCAGCTTACTAGCGGGGGCCACAGATGAGCAGTTCTTC. Translating gives CASSLLAGATDEQFF.

V and J are TRBV5-1 and TRBJ2-3; 9 bases are a match to TRBD2. CDR3 length: 17 residues. Trimming removed 7 bases from V and 1 base from J; junction bases left unmatched: 13. Germline V CDR1 and CDR2: SGHRS, YFSETQ. CDR3 region: CASGRAGGPSGTDTQYF. DNA for the CDR3: TGCGCCAGCGGAAGGGCGGGGGGGCCCAGTGGCACAGATACGCAGTATTTT.

The chain employs TRBV6-1 and TRBJ1-6; possible D gene TRBD1, 5 bases. CDR1 and CDR2 (germline): MNHNS, SASEGT. This CDR3 comprises 15 residues. Trimming pared 9 bases from V and 6 bases from J, leaving 18 bases between. The CDR3 bases are TGTGCCAGTCATGGAGCCCTGGGGCGTAATTCACCCCTCCACTTT. As protein: CASHGALGRNSPLHF.

The chain has TRBV7-8 and TRBJ1-1; D is perhaps TRBD1 (5 bases). This CDR3 is 16 amino acids long. Germline CDR1 and CDR2: SGHVS and FQNEAQ. V lost 1 base and J 1 base, leaving 13 bases between the germline ends. The CDR3 here is CASSLGQGSWNTEAFF. Written as DNA, the CDR3 is TGTGCCAGCAGCTTAGGTCAGGGAAGTTGGAACACTGAAGCTTTCTTT.

V usage is TRBV9 and J usage is TRBJ2-2, with D tentatively TRBD2 (6 bases). The CDR3 runs to 14 residues. Germline CDR1 SGDLS, CDR2 YYNGEE. V dropped 4 bases and J dropped 4 bases, with 11 bases sitting between them. The CDR3, as DNA: TGTGCCAGCAGCCCCCCCGGGAGCACCGGGGAGCTGTTTTTT. This sequence encodes CASSPPGSTGELFF. Full variable domain (rest looked up from reference TRBV9 and TRBJ2-2): DSGVTQTPKHLITATGQRVTLRCSPRSGDLSVYWYQQSLDQGLQFLIQYYNGEERAKGNILERFSAQQFPDLHSELNLSSLELGDSALYFCASSPPGSTGELFFGEGSRLTVL.

This chain connects TRBV10-3 to TRBJ2-2; 8 bases agree with TRBD1. V lost 7 bases to trimming and J lost 3 bases; unmatched junction nucleotides: 4. The CDR3 length is 14 residues. CDR1 and CDR2 (germline): ENHRY, SYGVKD. CDR3 sequence (DNA): TGTGCCATCACCCCGACAGGGGACACCGGGGAGCTGTTTTTT. Its protein is CAITPTGDTGELFF.

V is TRBV29-1 and J is TRBJ1-2; D remains unclear. The CDR3 sequence is 10 residues long. The V end lost 4 bases, the J end lost 6 bases, and 6 bases lay between the germline ends. CDR1 is SQVTM, CDR2 ANQGSEA, per germline. The DNA for the CDR3 is TGCAGCGTTGGAGGTAATGGCTACACCTTC. Protein sequence: CSVGGNGYTF.

This rearrangement joins TRBV5-4 to TRBJ2-5; 11 nucleotides agree with TRBD2. The end of the DNA fits TRBJ2-7 better, so the J call may be wrong. The CDR3 contains 14 residues. Germline values: CDR1 SGHNT, CDR2 YYREEE (reference sequence). The CDR3 is CASTSSGGTYEQYF. CDR3 DNA sequence: TGTGCCAGCACATCTAGCGGGGGGACCTACGAGCAGTACTTC.

The CDR3 spells CASSLDGEVTGELFF. CDR3 DNA sequence: TGCGCCAGCAGCTTAGACGGGGAGGTCACCGGGGAGCTGTTTTTT. This chain links TRBV5-1 with TRBJ2-2, with a possible D match to TRBD2 (6 bases). The V gene's germline CDR1 is SGHRS and CDR2 YFSETQ. CDR3 length: 15 residues. V was pared by 2 bases and J by 4 bases, with 12 bases between.

CDR3 in amino acids: CASSLFRQGDGYTF. The CDR3 coding sequence is TGCGCCAGCAGCTTGTTCCGACAGGGCGATGGCTACACCTTC. The genes are TRBV5-1 and TRBJ1-2, with 7 bases identical to TRBD1. Germline V lookup: CDR1 SGHRS, CDR2 YFSETQ. Losses at the gene ends were 1 base for V and 6 bases for J; bases not matched to a gene: 6. The CDR3 has 14 residues.

The chain couples TRBV7-9 to TRBJ1-3; 9 nucleotides align to TRBD1. There are 18 residues in the CDR3. Germline CDR1 and CDR2: SEHNR and FQNEAQ (reference sequence). Trimming took 1 base from V and 0 from J; bases not matched to a gene: 7. The DNA of the CDR3 is TGTGCCAGCAGCTTAGTGTGGGACAGGGCTTTCTCTGGAAACACCATATATTTT. It codes for CASSLVWDRAFSGNTIYF.

This chain uses TRBV11-2 with TRBJ2-7, with 8 bases fitting TRBD1. Germline V CDR1 and CDR2: SGHAT, FQNNGV. V shed 1 base, J shed 0 bases, and the junction held 11 bases outside the gene matches. The CDR3 consists of 18 residues. The chain's CDR3 is CASSLGPARQGSSYEQYF. The CDR3 coding sequence is TGTGCCAGCAGCTTAGGGCCCGCAAGACAGGGGAGCTCCTACGAGCAGTACTTC.

The V gene is TRBV7-8, the J gene TRBJ1-2; possible D gene TRBD1, 5 bases. V was trimmed by 3 bases and J by 2 bases, leaving 10 bases between them. CDR3 length equals 14 residues. Germline V gene sequence: CDR1 SGHVS, CDR2 FQNEAQ. The CDR3 is CASSLEEGNYGYTF. CDR3 sequence (DNA): TGTGCCAGCAGCTTGGAGGAGGGGAACTATGGCTACACCTTC.

This clone appeared once. The rearrangement links TRBV16 to TRBJ2-7, with 7 positions matching TRBD2. There are 13 residues in the CDR3. Germline trimming cut 4 bases from V and 7 bases from J; bases unmatched to any gene: 7. Per germline, CDR1 KGHSY and CDR2 FQNENV. The CDR3 here is CASSRRGDGEQYF. The CDR3 nucleotides read TGTGCCAGCAGCCGCCGGGGGGACGGGGAGCAGTACTTC.

The V call is TRBV28, the J call TRBJ1-1; D is unclear. The CDR3 sequence is 12 residues long. Trimming took 5 bases from V and 3 from J, leaving 7 bases between them. The germline CDR1 and CDR2 sequences are MDHEN and SYDVKM. CDR3: CASSPQDTEAFF. The CDR3 region has the DNA TGTGCCAGCAGTCCTCAAGACACTGAAGCTTTCTTT.

The rearrangement links TRBV7-8 to TRBJ1-5, with 8 bases matching TRBD1. The germline gives CDR1 SGHVS, CDR2 FQNEAQ. The length of the CDR3 is 16 residues. Trimming took 5 bases from V and 2 from J; bases not matched to a gene: 8. The CDR3 DNA reads TGTGCCAGCAGCATAGGACCGGACAGGGGCAATCAGCCCCAGCATTTT. Amino acid sequence: CASSIGPDRGNQPQHF.

The genes are TRBV18 and TRBJ2-4; D not resolved. CDR1 and CDR2 from the germline V gene are KGHSH and LQKENI. This CDR3 has 16 amino acids. Trimming took off 2 bases at V and 0 bases at J, with 11 bases between the two ends. The DNA for the CDR3 is TGTGCCAGCTCACCAGAAGCGACTCTAGCCAAAAACATTCAGTACTTC. Its translation: CASSPEATLAKNIQYF.

This chain uses TRBV19 with TRBJ2-2, with 8 bases aligning to TRBD1. Germline CDR1 reads LNHDA; CDR2 reads SQIVND (reference sequence). The CDR3 consists of 14 residues. Losses at the gene ends were 6 bases for V and 6 bases for J; bases not matched to a gene: 6. CDR3 sequence (DNA): TGTGCCAGTAGCCCAGGGGGCGTAGCCGGGGAGCTGTTTTTT. Its translation: CASSPGGVAGELFF.

The chain carries TRBV14 and TRBJ2-1; D perhaps matches TRBD2 (6 bases). Between the trimmed V and J ends, which lost 0 bases and 4 bases, there was a span of 13 bases. The CDR3 totals 16 residues. Germline V lookup: CDR1 SGHDN, CDR2 FVKESK. CDR3 in amino acids: CASSQERLVRYNEQFF. The CDR3 DNA sequence: TGTGCCAGCAGCCAAGAGAGACTAGTTCGTTACAATGAGCAGTTCTTC.

This chain uses TRBV18 with TRBJ2-4; 7 bases agree with TRBD2. Germline V CDR1 and CDR2: KGHSH, LQKENI. This CDR3 has 12 amino acids. The ends lost 1 base at V and 9 bases at J; junction bases unmatched: 0. The DNA of the CDR3 is TGTGCCAGCTCACCACGGGGGGGCATTCAGTACTTC. The encoded protein is CASSPRGGIQYF.

The chain recombines TRBV2 with TRBJ2-1; 8 nucleotides align to TRBD2. The CDR3 is made up of 14 amino acids. CDR1 and CDR2 from the germline V gene are SNHLY and FYNNEI. V was pared by 4 bases and J by 7 bases, with 6 bases of the junction left unmatched. For the CDR3, the DNA is TGTGCCAGCAGTGGGAGTAGCGGGGCAAATGAGCAGTTCTTC. It translates to CASSGSSGANEQFF.

This rearrangement joins TRBV11-3 to TRBJ1-1, with D perhaps TRBD1 (5 bases). CDR3 length: 14 amino acids. V lost 5 bases and J 2 bases, leaving 12 bases between the germline ends. The germline CDR1 and CDR2 sequences are SGHNT and YENEEA. CDR3 amino acids: CASSAGRGNTEAFF. The DNA of the CDR3 is TGTGCCAGCAGCGCCGGACGGGGCAACACTGAAGCTTTCTTT.

The V and J genes are TRBV10-3 and TRBJ2-5, with 9 bases identical to TRBD1. The CDR3 loop spans 15 amino acids. Unmatched junction bases numbered 8, after V lost 4 bases and J lost 5 bases. CDR1 ENHRY and CDR2 SYGVKD come from the germline V gene. The CDR3 DNA reads as TGTGCCATCAGTGCCCCGGACAGGGGCGGGGAGACCCAGTACTTC. Residues: CAISAPDRGGETQYF.

The genes are TRBV28 and TRBJ1-2, with D unresolved. The V gene's germline CDR1 is MDHEN and CDR2 SYDVKM. Deletions cut 8 bases from V and 8 bases from J, with 21 bases between. This CDR3 has 14 amino acids. CDR3 in amino acids: CASGPLSDLRGYTF. The CDR3 DNA is TGTGCCAGCGGACCTCTGAGTGACTTACGAGGCTACACCTTC.

This chain uses TRBV2 with TRBJ2-2; D gene ambiguous. Trimming shortened V by 6 bases and J by 7 bases, and 15 bases separated the two germline ends. Germline CDR1 and CDR2: SNHLY and FYNNEI. This CDR3 region has 14 residues. The chain's CDR3 is CASSPQSWGGELFF. The CDR3 region has the DNA TGTGCCAGCAGCCCACAGTCGTGGGGCGGGGAGCTGTTTTTT.

J is TRBJ1-6 and V is TRBV28; possibly TRBD1 for D (5 bases). Trimming left V 8 bases short and J 18 bases short, with 11 bases between. Germline CDR1 is MDHEN and CDR2 is SYDVKM. This CDR3 region has 9 residues. Here the CDR3 DNA reads TGTGCCAGCTGTCCCGGGACCCACTTT. Translating it yields CASCPGTHF.

The chain carries TRBV6-6 and TRBJ1-2, with D possibly matching TRBD1 (5 bases). Trimming stripped 3 bases from V and 5 bases from J, with 13 bases between. The germline V gene encodes CDR1 MNHNY and CDR2 SVGAGI (reference sequence). CDR3 length: 14 residues. In nucleotides, the CDR3 is TGTGCCAGCAGTTATCTCCAGGGTTTATATGGCTACACCTTC. Translating it yields CASSYLQGLYGYTF.

The rearrangement links TRBV4-2 to TRBJ2-3; 8 bases fit TRBD2. The junction had 4 bases not matched to a gene; V was cut back by 0 bases and J by 2 bases. The germline CDR1 and CDR2 sequences are LGHNA and YNFKEQ. This CDR3 has 16 amino acids. DNA for the CDR3: TGTGCCAGCAGCCAAGATACGGGGGGGGTCACAGATACGCAGTATTTT. This encodes CASSQDTGGVTDTQYF.

This chain uses TRBV5-1 with TRBJ2-3; D not resolved. With 0 bases removed from V and 2 bases from J, the gap between germline ends came to 7 bases. The CDR3 loop spans 14 amino acids. Germline V gene data show CDR1 as SGHRS and CDR2 as YFSETQ. CDR3 protein: CASSLEGLTDTQYF. CDR3 coding DNA: TGCGCCAGCAGCTTGGAAGGGCTCACAGATACGCAGTATTTT.